One and the same sample provided the 9 T cell receptor beta chains below, sequenced in a study of long-term antiretroviral therapy in people with HIV (dated by TCRdb to between 2021 and 2023). Sequencing of the TRB variable region was done with the immunoSEQ hsTCRB v3.0 assay at survey level resolution. In TCRdb, the immuneACCESS table is reduced to in-frame sequences with V and J assigned. These tables do not hold every clone; where another copy was compared, an unresolved V gene accounts for under half, and the others remain unexplained. The table for this sample lists roughly 40,000 clones; about 94% of them were counted only once. The ten top clones hold approximately 2.2% of the sample. The sample in question was unsorted PBMCs, obtained about 9 years after starting antiretroviral therapy. These receptors were obtained from a man younger than 40 with HIV.

The chain uses TRBV6-5 and TRBJ1-6; D is undetermined. The CDR3 is 12 residues long. Germline V gene data show CDR1 as MNHEY and CDR2 as SVGAGI. V was pared by 7 bases and J by 6 bases, with 7 bases between. CDR3 nucleotides: TGTGCCAGCACCGAGCCTAATTCACCCCTCCACTTT. Protein sequence: CASTEPNSPLHF.

This clone has just one count. This sequence joins TRBV28 and TRBJ2-7, with D perhaps assigned TRBD1 or TRBD2 (6 bases each). V was cut by 3 bases and J by 6 bases, with 12 bases left in between. CDR3 length: 13 amino acids. The germline gives CDR1 MDHEN, CDR2 SYDVKM. This chain's CDR3 is CASSFPQGGEQYF. The CDR3 DNA follows: TGTGCCAGCAGTTTTCCACAGGGAGGCGAGCAGTACTTC.

This chain connects TRBV19 to TRBJ1-4; D gene ambiguous. This CDR3 comprises 14 residues. Per the germline V gene, CDR1 is LNHDA and CDR2 is SQIVND (reference sequence). V shed 3 bases and J shed 6 bases, with 11 bases lying between them. CDR3 sequence reads: CASSIHGPHEKLFF. The CDR3 nucleotides read TGTGCCAGTAGTATCCACGGGCCGCATGAAAAACTGTTTTTT.

The CDR3 DNA follows: TGTGCCAGCAGTGACCCTGGGGGGGGCGTCTCCTACGAGCAGTACGTC. As protein: CASSDPGGGVSYEQYV. The chain joins TRBV28 to TRBJ2-7; perhaps TRBD2 as D (7 bases). The V end was cut by 5 bases, the J end by 0 bases, with 17 bases between. Germline CDR1 is MDHEN and CDR2 is SYDVKM. The CDR3 runs 16 residues.

The chain links TRBV6-5 to TRBJ1-6; 7 bases line up with TRBD1. The CDR3 length is 15 residues. With 6 bases clipped from V and 3 bases from J, the junction kept 5 bases outside the gene matches. Per the germline V gene, CDR1 is MNHEY and CDR2 is SVGAGI. The CDR3 spells CASRPGQNYNSPLHF. CDR3 nucleotide sequence: TGTGCCAGCAGGCCGGGACAGAACTATAATTCACCCCTCCACTTT.

The chain links TRBV7-8 to TRBJ1-2; maybe TRBD1 (6 bases). The CDR3 length is 15 residues. V lost 3 bases and J lost 3, with 14 bases in between. CDR1 is SGHVS and CDR2 is FQNEAQ in the germline V gene. The CDR3 loop is CASSLQGRTDYGYTF. DNA of the CDR3: TGTGCCAGCAGCTTGCAGGGACGGACAGACTATGGCTACACCTTC. The full variable domain, in which reference TRBV7-8 and TRBJ1-2 provide the parts outside the CDR3, is GAGVSQSPRYKVAKRGQDVALRCDPISGHVSLFWYQQALGQGPEFLTYFQNEAQLDKSGLPSDRFFAERPEGSVSTLKIQRTQQEDSAVYLCASSLQGRTDYGYTFGSGTRLTVV.

The V and J genes are TRBV7-3 and TRBJ2-5; no firm D call. CDR1 and CDR2 from the germline V gene are SGHTA and FQGTGA. The CDR3 runs 13 residues. The ends were cut back, 2 bases at V and 4 bases at J, with 8 bases in the middle. CDR3 in amino acids: CASSLSWRETQYF. The CDR3 bases are TGTGCCAGCAGCTTATCATGGCGAGAGACCCAGTACTTC.

This clone was observed a single time. The chain employs TRBV7-2 and TRBJ1-2; D gene unclear. The CDR3 loop spans 15 amino acids. Germline V gene sequence: CDR1 SGHTA, CDR2 FQGNSA. Trimming shortened V by 1 base and J by 13 bases, and 22 bases separated the two germline ends. The DNA for the CDR3 is TGTGCCAGCAGCTTAGATGTCCGGCAGACCCAGCTTGTCACCTTC. As protein: CASSLDVRQTQLVTF.

V is TRBV27 and J is TRBJ2-3; no clear D gene. In germline, CDR1 is MNHEY, CDR2 SMNVEV (reference sequence). This CDR3 spans 13 amino acids. Trimming shortened V by 6 bases and J by 10 bases, and 17 bases separated the two germline ends. As DNA, the CDR3 is TGTGCCAGCAGAACTCCATCCCCGTATGCGCAGTATTTT. This codes for CASRTPSPYAQYF.